Following are 8 T cell receptor beta chains from one sample sequenced in a study of early T cells in non-severe SARS-CoV-2 infection. Each CDR3 protein is one row after TCRdb ran MiXCR on the 5' RACE reads. Counted here are about 52,000 distinct CDR3 sequences, about 11% occurring once; the ten biggest clones make up 13%. Sequences were obtained from whole blood. All receptors derive from an adult who was a healthcare worker with PCR-confirmed SARS-CoV-2 infection or an uninfected control (not recorded which).

The chain recombines TRBV7-2 with TRBJ2-1, with TRBD2 matching 8 bases. This CDR3 is built from 15 residues. V lost 3 bases and J lost 8; bases outside the gene matches: 9. Germline lookup yields CDR1 SGHTA and CDR2 FQGNSA. CDR3 DNA sequence: TGTGCCAGCAGCTTCGACGGCGGGGGGAGCTATGAGCAGTTCTTC. It is translated as CASSFDGGGSYEQFF.

This clonotype appeared a few times. The CDR3 nucleotides read TGTGCCAGCAGCTTAGATCCCGCGTCCTACGAGCAGTACTTC. Translating gives CASSLDPASYEQYF. The genes are TRBV11-2 and TRBJ2-7; the D is unclear. The length of the CDR3 is 14 residues. CDR1 and CDR2 from the germline V gene are SGHAT and FQNNGV. Trimming cost V 0 bases and J 1 base, with 7 bases left between them.

The chain uses TRBV20-1 and TRBJ2-2, with D possibly TRBD2 on 6 matching bases. This CDR3 is 15 amino acids long. Trimming removed 0 bases from V and 4 bases from J, with 12 bases in between. Germline-derived CDR1 and CDR2 are DFQATT and SNEGSKA (reference sequence). CDR3 in DNA: TGCAGTGCTAGAGATCCCGGGAGAATCACCGGGGAGCTGTTTTTT. Protein: CSARDPGRITGELFF.

This clonotype showed up many times. The chain carries TRBV7-2 and TRBJ2-1, with D perhaps given as TRBD1 or TRBD2 (5 bases each). Trimming took 3 bases from V and 5 from J, leaving 17 bases between them. CDR1 and CDR2 (germline): SGHTA, FQGNSA. The CDR3 is made up of 16 amino acids. CDR3 DNA: TGTGCCAGCAGCTTTTCCGGGACCTTGAACGACAATGAGCAGTTCTTC. Translating it yields CASSFSGTLNDNEQFF.

This clonotype was observed many times. V usage is TRBV3-1 and J usage is TRBJ2-7; TRBD2 matches at 8 bases. The CDR3 totals 14 residues. Germline V gene lookup returns CDR1 LGHDT and CDR2 YNNKEL (reference sequence). J was trimmed by 5 bases and V by 4 bases; bases with no gene match: 7. The CDR3: CASSPPGLGDEQYF. DNA of the CDR3: TGTGCCAGCAGCCCGCCGGGACTAGGGGACGAGCAGTACTTC.

This clonotype was picked up a small number of times. This chain uses TRBV7-9 with TRBJ1-1; D is possibly TRBD1 (5 bases). Germline V lookup: CDR1 SEHNR, CDR2 FQNEAQ (reference sequence). CDR3 length: 16 residues. V dropped 5 bases and J dropped 1 base, with 17 bases sitting between them. The CDR3 sequence is CASSPRGWTQNTEAFF. The CDR3 coding sequence is TGTGCCAGCAGCCCCCGCGGTTGGACACAGAACACTGAAGCTTTCTTT. The full variable domain, completed using reference TRBV7-9 and TRBJ1-1, is DTGVSQNPRHKITKRGQNVTFRCDPISEHNRLYWYRQTLGQGPEFLTYFQNEAQLEKSRLLSDRFSAERPKGSFSTLEIQRTEQGDSAMYLCASSPRGWTQNTEAFFGQGTRLTVV.

This clonotype was found a few times. This chain connects TRBV7-8 to TRBJ2-5; D perhaps matches TRBD2 (6 bases). Germline-derived CDR1 and CDR2 are SGHVS and FQNEAQ. Deletions cut 7 bases from V and 7 bases from J, with 22 bases between. CDR3 length: 15 residues. CDR3 protein: CASTREEGARRTQYF. The CDR3 bases are TGTGCCAGCACCAGGGAGGAGGGAGCCCGGAGGACCCAGTACTTC.

In this sample, this clonotype turned up a few times. V and J are TRBV19 and TRBJ2-3, with 7 positions matching TRBD2. The CDR3 is 13 amino acids. CDR1 and CDR2 from the germline V gene are LNHDA and SQIVND (reference sequence). V gave up 5 bases and J gave up 6 bases; unmatched junction bases: 5. The CDR3 protein is CASSAGLRDTQYF. CDR3 nucleotides: TGTGCCAGTAGTGCGGGACTACGCGATACGCAGTATTTT.